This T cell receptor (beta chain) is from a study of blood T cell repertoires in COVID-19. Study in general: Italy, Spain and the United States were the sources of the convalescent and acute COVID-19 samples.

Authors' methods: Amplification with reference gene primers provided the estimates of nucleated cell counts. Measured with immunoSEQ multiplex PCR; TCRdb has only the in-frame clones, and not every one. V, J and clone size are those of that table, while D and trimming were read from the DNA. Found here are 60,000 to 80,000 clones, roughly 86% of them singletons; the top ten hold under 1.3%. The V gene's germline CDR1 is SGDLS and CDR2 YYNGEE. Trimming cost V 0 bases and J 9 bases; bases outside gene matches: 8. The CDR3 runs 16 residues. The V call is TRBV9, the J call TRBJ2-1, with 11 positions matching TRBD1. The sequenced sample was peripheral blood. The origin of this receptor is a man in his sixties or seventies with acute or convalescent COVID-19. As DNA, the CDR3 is TGTGCCAGCAGCGTAGGGGCCCGGGACAGGGGGGGTGAGCAGTTCTTC. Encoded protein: CASSVGARDRGGEQFF.